These 3 T cell receptor beta chains originate from one sample sequenced in a study of blood T cell repertoires in COVID-19. Method: immunoSEQ multiplex PCR; TCRdb's copy keeps in-frame clones and lacks some. Among around 84,000 clones listed, about 90% were seen once. Material for sequencing was peripheral blood. The receptors originated from a man aged 50 to 60 with active COVID-19.

This chain joins TRBV7-6 and TRBJ2-3; TRBD1 is a possible D gene (7 bases). The CDR3 has 15 amino acids. Germline CDR1 and CDR2: SGHVS and FNYEAQ. The V and J ends lost 5 bases and 4 bases respectively, with 16 bases between them. CDR3 nucleotides: TGTGCCAGCAGCCCGATCGCAGGGGGGCCAGATACGCAGTATTTT. Translating it yields CASSPIAGGPDTQYF.

V gene TRBV5-6 combines with J gene TRBJ2-1; 12 bases align to TRBD1. Germline values: CDR1 SGHDT, CDR2 YYEEEE. V lost 4 bases to trimming and J lost 6 bases; unmatched junction nucleotides: 11. CDR3 size: 17 residues. The CDR3 protein is CASSRPARDRGPNEQFF. Written as DNA, the CDR3 is TGTGCCAGCAGCCGCCCCGCCCGGGACAGGGGGCCCAATGAGCAGTTCTTC.

The rearrangement uses TRBV5-1 and TRBJ1-1, with 7 nucleotides matching TRBD1. V dropped 3 bases and J dropped 4; count of bases not matched to a gene: 3. Germline CDR1 reads SGHRS; CDR2 reads YFSETQ. The CDR3 is 13 amino acids. CDR3: CASSSAGGTEAFF. The CDR3 nucleotides read TGCGCCAGCAGCTCGGCAGGGGGCACTGAAGCTTTCTTT.